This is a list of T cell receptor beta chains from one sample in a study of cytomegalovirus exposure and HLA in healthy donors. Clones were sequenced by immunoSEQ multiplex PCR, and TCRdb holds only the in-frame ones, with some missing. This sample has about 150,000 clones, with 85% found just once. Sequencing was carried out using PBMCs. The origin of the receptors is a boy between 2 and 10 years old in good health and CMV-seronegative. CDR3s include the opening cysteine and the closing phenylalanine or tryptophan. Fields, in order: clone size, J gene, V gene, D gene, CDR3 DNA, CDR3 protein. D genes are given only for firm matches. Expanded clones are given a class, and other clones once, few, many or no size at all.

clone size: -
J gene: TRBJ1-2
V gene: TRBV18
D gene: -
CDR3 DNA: TGTGCCAGCTCACCACAACGGGGGAACTATGGCTACACCTTC
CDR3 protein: CASSPQRGNYGYTF

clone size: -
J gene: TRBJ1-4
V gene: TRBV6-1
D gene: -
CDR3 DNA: TGTGCCAGCAGTGCGACGACAGGCGTTAATGAAAAACTGTTTTTT
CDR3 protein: CASSATTGVNEKLFF

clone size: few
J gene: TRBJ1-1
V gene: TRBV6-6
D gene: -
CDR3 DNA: TGTGCCAGCAGTACGAGGGACACTGAAGCTTTCTTT
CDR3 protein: CASSTRDTEAFF

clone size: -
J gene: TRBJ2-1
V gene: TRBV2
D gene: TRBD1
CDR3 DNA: TGTGCCACCTATTTCGGGACAGGGCTCAGGGAGCAGTTCTTC
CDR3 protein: CATYFGTGLREQFF

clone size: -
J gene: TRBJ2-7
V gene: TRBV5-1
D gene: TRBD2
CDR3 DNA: TGCGCCAGCAGCTTGGGACCTAGCGGCTTCTCCTACGAGCAGTACTTC
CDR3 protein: CASSLGPSGFSYEQYF

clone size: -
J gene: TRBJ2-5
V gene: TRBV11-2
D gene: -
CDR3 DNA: TGTGCCAGCAGCCGGGGACTTCGCAAACGCCCCCAAGAGACCCAGTACTTC
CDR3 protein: CASSRGLRKRPQETQYF

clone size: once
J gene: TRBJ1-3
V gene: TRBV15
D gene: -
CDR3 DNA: TGTGCCACCAGCCCCGGACAGAAAGTACCTGGAAACACCATATATTTT
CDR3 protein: CATSPGQKVPGNTIYF

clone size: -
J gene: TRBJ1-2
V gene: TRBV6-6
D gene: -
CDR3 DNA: TGTGCCAGCAGTCCGCTTGGCAGGGGACCGAGTGGCTACACCTTC
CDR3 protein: CASSPLGRGPSGYTF

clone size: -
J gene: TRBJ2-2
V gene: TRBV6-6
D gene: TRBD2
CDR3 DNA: TGTGCCAGCAATTTTGGGACTAGGTTTTCGAGGGAGCTGTTTTTT
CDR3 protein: CASNFGTRFSRELFF

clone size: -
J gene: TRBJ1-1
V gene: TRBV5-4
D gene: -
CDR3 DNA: TGTGCCAGCAGCCTGGCGGGAGGGGGAGGGACTGAAGCTTTCTTT
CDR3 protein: CASSLAGGGGTEAFF

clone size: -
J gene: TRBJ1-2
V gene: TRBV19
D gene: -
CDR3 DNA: TGTGCCAGTAGTATAGAGGCAGTCGGGGGCTACACCTTC
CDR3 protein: CASSIEAVGGYTF

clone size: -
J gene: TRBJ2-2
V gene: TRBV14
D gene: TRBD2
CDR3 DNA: TGTGCCAGCAGCCAAGATCTCGGTGGAATAGCGGGAGCCACCGGGGAGCTGTTTTTT
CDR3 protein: CASSQDLGGIAGATGELFF

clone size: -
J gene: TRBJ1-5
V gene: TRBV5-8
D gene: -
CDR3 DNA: TGTGCCAGCAGCTCGGTAGGAGTGGCAGTATGGCCGAATCAGCCCCAGCATTTT
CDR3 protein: CASSSVGVAVWPNQPQHF

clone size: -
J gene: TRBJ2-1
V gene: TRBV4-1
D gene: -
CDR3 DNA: TGCGCCAGCAGCCAAGATCCTAGCGATGAGCAGTTCTTC
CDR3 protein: CASSQDPSDEQFF

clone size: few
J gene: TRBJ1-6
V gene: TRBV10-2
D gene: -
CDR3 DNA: TGCGCCAGCACGACAGTGAGCTCCTATAATTCACCCCTCCACTTT
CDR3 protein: CASTTVSSYNSPLHF

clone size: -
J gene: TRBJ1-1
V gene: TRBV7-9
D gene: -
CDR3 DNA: TGTTCCAGCAGCTTGGCCGTCCATCGAGCTTTCTTT
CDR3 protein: CSSSLAVHRAFF

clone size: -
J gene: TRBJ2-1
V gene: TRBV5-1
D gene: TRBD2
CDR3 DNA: TGCGCCAGCAGCGCATGGACTAGCGGGGACTACAATGAGCAGTTCTTC
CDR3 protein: CASSAWTSGDYNEQFF

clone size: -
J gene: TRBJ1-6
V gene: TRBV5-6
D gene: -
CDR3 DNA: TGTGCCAGCAGCTTGGGGCCCGGGAATCCCTATAATTCACCCCTCCACTTT
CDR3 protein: CASSLGPGNPYNSPLHF

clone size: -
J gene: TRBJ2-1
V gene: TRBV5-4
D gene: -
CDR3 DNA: TGTGCCAGCAGCTTGGGCCACAGGGCGAGGAACAATGAGCAGTTCTTC
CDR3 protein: CASSLGHRARNNEQFF

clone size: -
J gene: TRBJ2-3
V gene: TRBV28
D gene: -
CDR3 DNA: TGTGCCAGCACCCCGGGGGACACAGATACGCAGTATTTT
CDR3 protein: CASTPGDTDTQYF

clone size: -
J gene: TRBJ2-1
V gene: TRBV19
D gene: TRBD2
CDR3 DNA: TGTGCCAGTAGTTCCCAAACTATAGCGGGAAGCTACAATGAGCAGTTCTTC
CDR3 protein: CASSSQTIAGSYNEQFF

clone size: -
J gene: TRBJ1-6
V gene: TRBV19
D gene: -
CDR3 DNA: TGTGCCAGTTCCGACAGAGCCGGTTTTAAGAATTCACCCCTCCACTTT
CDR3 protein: CASSDRAGFKNSPLHF

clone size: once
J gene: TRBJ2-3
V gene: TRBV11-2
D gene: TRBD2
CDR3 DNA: TGTGCCAGCAGCTTAGATCTAACGGGGGGACTATTTCGGACAGATACGCAGTATTTT
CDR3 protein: CASSLDLTGGLFRTDTQYF